Following are 10 T cell receptor beta chains from one sample sequenced in a study of blood T cell repertoires in COVID-19. Repertoires were generated with immunoSEQ multiplex PCR, while TCRdb's copy carries only in-frame clones and drops some. This sample yields fewer than 200,000 clones, of which about four fifths are seen a single time; more than 3.5% belongs to the top ten. Sequencing was done on a sample of peripheral blood. These receptors came from an elderly woman with acute or convalescent COVID-19.

This chain links TRBV7-3 with TRBJ2-7; D possibly corresponds to TRBD1 (5 bases). V was clipped by 2 bases and J by 0 bases, with 8 bases between them. From germline, CDR1 is SGHTA and CDR2 FQGTGA. This CDR3 is built from 14 residues. The CDR3 nucleotides are TGTGCCAGCAGCTTATTCAGGGACTCCTACGAGCAGTACTTC. Protein product: CASSLFRDSYEQYF.

This chain links TRBV4-2 with TRBJ1-2; 12 nucleotides agree with TRBD1. V was clipped by 0 bases and J by 6 bases; unmatched bases: 8. Germline V gene data show CDR1 as LGHNA and CDR2 as YNFKEQ. The CDR3 spans 17 residues. The CDR3 DNA is TGTGCCAGCAGCCAAGATTCCCTGGGACAGGGGGCGGATGGCTACACCTTC. Translating gives CASSQDSLGQGADGYTF.

This clone showed up just once. The CDR3 DNA reads TGCAGCGTTGAGCAGGTTCAGGGGGCGAGGGGCTACACCTTC. This encodes CSVEQVQGARGYTF. The chain uses TRBV29-1 and TRBJ1-2; 8 bases line up with TRBD1. The CDR3 has 14 amino acids. The J segment lost 8 bases and the V segment lost 3 bases, leaving 11 bases of the junction unmatched. From germline, CDR1 is SQVTM and CDR2 ANQGSEA.

On this clone: Germline is not matched at one junction end, which may reflect a read error. The DNA of the CDR3 is TGTGCTAGCAGCTTAGGCGGAGCGAACACCGGGGAGCTGTTTTTT. Encoded protein: CASSLGGANTGELFF. J is TRBJ2-2 and V is TRBV7-7; D not certain. This CDR3 spans 15 amino acids. CDR1 is SSHAT, CDR2 FNYEAQ, per germline (reference sequence).

The chain links TRBV19 to TRBJ2-2; TRBD1 aligns across 10 bases. The CDR3 contains 14 residues. Per the germline V gene, CDR1 is LNHDA and CDR2 is SQIVND (reference sequence). V lost 6 bases, J lost 5 bases, and 3 bases stayed unmatched. Here the CDR3 DNA reads TGTGCCAGTAGGGGACAGGGGTGGACCGGGGAGCTGTTTTTT. Its translation is CASRGQGWTGELFF.

This sequence joins TRBV6-5 and TRBJ1-6, with D unresolved. The germline gives CDR1 MNHEY, CDR2 SVGAGI. The CDR3 covers 13 residues. The ends were cut back, 6 bases at V and 9 bases at J, with 12 bases in the middle. In DNA, the CDR3 is TGTGCCAGCAGCCTACTGCGTCCTTCACCCCTCCACTTT. Translating it yields CASSLLRPSPLHF.

Comment on this clone: The junction does not match germline at one end; this may be a read error. The chain is built from TRBV4-3 and TRBJ1-2; 10 positions agree with TRBD1. From germline, CDR1 is LGHNA and CDR2 YSLEER. The CDR3 spans 15 residues. CDR3 sequence reads: CASSQRTGGNHGYTF. CDR3 bases: TGCGCCAGCAGCCAACGGACAGGGGGTAACCATGGCTACACCTTC.

The chain carries TRBV5-1 and TRBJ2-1, with D possibly being TRBD2 (5 bases). Germline lookup yields CDR1 SGHRS and CDR2 YFSETQ. V was pared by 6 bases and J by 8 bases, with 15 bases between. The CDR3 has 13 amino acids. CDR3 DNA: TGCGCCAGCACCGGTATGAGGGAAGATGAGCAGTTCTTC. Amino acid sequence: CASTGMREDEQFF.

A few counts support this clone. The J gene is TRBJ1-6, the V gene TRBV2, with TRBD1 as a possible D gene (6 bases). The length of the CDR3 is 17 residues. Per germline, CDR1 SNHLY and CDR2 FYNNEI. Trimming left V 6 bases short and J 0 bases short, with 15 bases between. CDR3 residues: CASRAGTWISYNSPLHF. Here the CDR3 DNA reads TGTGCCAGCAGAGCCGGGACATGGATCTCCTATAATTCACCCCTCCACTTT.

The rearrangement links TRBV5-5 to TRBJ1-3; D unresolved. The V end lost 4 bases, the J end lost 0 bases, and 8 bases lay between the germline ends. The germline V gene has CDR1 SGHKS and CDR2 YYEKEE (reference sequence). This CDR3 region has 14 residues. The CDR3 region is CASSPSSSGNTIYF. CDR3 coding DNA: TGTGCCAGCAGCCCCTCCAGCTCTGGAAACACCATATATTTT.